A single sample gave rise to the 21 T cell receptor beta chains below, sequenced in a study of T cell changes during pregnancy in multiple sclerosis. Sequencing was performed with immunoSEQ multiplex PCR; in TCRdb, only in-frame clones are kept and a portion is missing. The table has 78,000 or so clones, just over 90% seen once; the top ten hold 2.6%. The sample here was peripheral blood, taken before pregnancy. The receptors here all came from a female donor with multiple sclerosis, enrolled in a pregnancy study.

The gene calls are TRBV15 and TRBJ1-4; maybe TRBD1 (6 bases). From germline, CDR1 is LNHNV and CDR2 YYDKDF (reference sequence). Trimming removed 4 bases at V and 4 bases at J, with 10 bases between. This CDR3 has 14 residues. The CDR3 sequence: CATSTGQFNEKLFF. Written as DNA, the CDR3 is TGTGCCACCAGCACAGGACAGTTTAATGAAAAACTGTTTTTT.

V usage is TRBV6-1 and J usage is TRBJ2-7, with 8 bases aligning to TRBD2. Germline assignment: CDR1 MNHNS and CDR2 SASEGT. After removal of 6 bases from V and 4 bases from J, the junction contained 8 bases not matched to a gene. This CDR3 region has 14 residues. Here the CDR3 reads CASSGGDERYEQYF. The CDR3 DNA is TGTGCCAGCAGCGGGGGGGATGAGCGATACGAGCAGTACTTC.

The genes are TRBV28 and TRBJ1-4; 7 bases map to TRBD1. There are 15 residues in the CDR3. The V gene's germline CDR1 is MDHEN and CDR2 SYDVKM. V shed 6 bases, J shed 4 bases, and the junction held 8 bases outside the gene matches. The CDR3 DNA follows: TGTGCCAGCAGCATTCCCGGGACAGTTAATGAAAAACTGTTTTTT. This codes for CASSIPGTVNEKLFF.

The gene calls are TRBV6-5 and TRBJ2-7; D might be TRBD2 (6 bases). The germline gives CDR1 MNHEY, CDR2 SVGAGI. Between the trimmed V and J ends, which lost 6 bases and 6 bases, there was a span of 9 bases. The CDR3 spans 11 residues. The CDR3 reads CASRRGSEQYF. In nucleotides, the CDR3 is TGTGCCAGCAGGCGGGGCAGCGAGCAGTACTTC.

This clone appeared a single time. DNA of the CDR3: TGTGCCAGCAGGCTCGGGACAGCAAGCTCCTACGAGCAGTACTTC. The encoded protein is CASRLGTASSYEQYF. The chain employs TRBV2 and TRBJ2-7; 7 bases match TRBD1. The trim removed 6 bases at V and 0 bases at J, leaving 8 bases unmatched. In germline, CDR1 is SNHLY, CDR2 FYNNEI. CDR3 length: 15 amino acids.

Comments on this clone: An end of the junction does not agree with germline; a read error may underlie this. V usage is TRBV7-7 and J usage is TRBJ2-5; TRBD2 is a possible D gene (6 bases). The CDR3 is 14 residues long. From germline, CDR1 is SSHAT and CDR2 FNYEAQ (reference sequence). The CDR3: CASSFGTGEETQYF. In DNA form, the CDR3 reads TGTGCTAGCAGCTTCGGGACTGGAGAAGAGACCCAGTACTTC.

The V gene is TRBV5-1, the J gene TRBJ2-7; maybe TRBD2 (6 bases). The CDR3 is made up of 14 amino acids. Germline CDR1 SGHRS, CDR2 YFSETQ. V gave up 1 base and J gave up 3 bases, with 11 bases separating them. In DNA, the CDR3 is TGCGCCAGCAGCTTGTCTAGCGCCAACTACGAGCAGTACTTC. It codes for CASSLSSANYEQYF.

The chain uses TRBV4-2 and TRBJ1-1; 9 bases align to TRBD1. Germline-derived CDR1 and CDR2 are LGHNA and YNFKEQ. Trimming cost V 4 bases and J 5 bases; bases outside gene matches: 11. The CDR3 is 16 residues long. CDR3 protein: CASSPFGDRESTEAFF. The CDR3, as DNA: TGTGCCAGCAGCCCTTTTGGGGACAGGGAATCTACTGAAGCTTTCTTT.

The J gene is TRBJ2-7, the V gene TRBV9; 11 bases map to TRBD2. CDR1 SGDLS and CDR2 YYNGEE come from the germline V gene. The CDR3 has 16 amino acids. V shed 3 bases, J shed 3 bases, and the junction held 8 bases outside the gene matches. The CDR3 protein is CASSAGRLAGHYEQYF. In DNA form, the CDR3 reads TGTGCCAGCAGCGCCGGGAGACTAGCGGGACACTACGAGCAGTACTTC.

V gene TRBV6-1 combines with J gene TRBJ2-7; a possible D gene is TRBD2 (7 bases). Per the germline V gene, CDR1 is MNHNS and CDR2 is SASEGT. Trimming took off 4 bases at V and 2 bases at J, with 15 bases between the two ends. The CDR3 runs to 15 residues. The DNA for the CDR3 is TGTGCCAGCAGTGTAGGGAGGGGGGCAACCTACGAGCAGTACTTC. Encoded protein: CASSVGRGATYEQYF.

The chain couples TRBV19 to TRBJ2-7; tentatively, D is TRBD1 (6 bases). In germline, CDR1 is LNHDA, CDR2 SQIVND (reference sequence). V lost 7 bases to trimming and J lost 0 bases, with 13 bases between them. This CDR3 has 14 residues. CDR3 sequence: CASKLTGTSYEQYF. The CDR3 DNA reads as TGTGCCAGTAAACTGACAGGTACCTCCTACGAGCAGTACTTC. The full variable domain, its missing parts supplied by reference TRBV19 and TRBJ2-7, is DGGITQSPKYLFRKEGQNVTLSCEQNLNHDAMYWYRQDPGQGLRLIYYSQIVNDFQKGDIAEGYSVSREKKESFPLTVTSAQKNPTAFYLCASKLTGTSYEQYFGPGTRLTVT.

The chain combines TRBV2 with TRBJ2-1; TRBD2 matches at 10 bases. The CDR3 extends over 16 amino acids. Germline CDR1 is SNHLY and CDR2 is FYNNEI. The V segment lost 2 bases and the J segment 7 bases; nucleotides outside the gene matches: 8. The CDR3 is CASSERLAGVYNEQFF. The DNA for the CDR3 is TGTGCCAGCAGTGAAAGGCTAGCGGGAGTATATAATGAGCAGTTCTTC.

The chain recombines TRBV28 with TRBJ2-7; 9 bases line up with TRBD1. The CDR3 is 19 amino acids. The germline gives CDR1 MDHEN, CDR2 SYDVKM. V was pared by 7 bases and J by 0 bases, with 19 bases of the junction left unmatched. The CDR3 is CASTSGKGTGFFSSYEQYF. The CDR3, as DNA: TGTGCCAGCACCAGCGGCAAAGGGACAGGGTTTTTCAGCTCCTACGAGCAGTACTTC.

V gene TRBV6-1 combines with J gene TRBJ1-5; weak D call: TRBD1 (6 bases). The CDR3 spans 13 residues. Germline CDR1 reads MNHNS; CDR2 reads SASEGT. V was pared by 5 bases and J by 7 bases, with 12 bases between. CDR3 sequence reads: CASSFQGTQPQHF. CDR3 in DNA: TGTGCCAGCAGTTTCCAGGGGACCCAGCCCCAGCATTTT.

This clone was seen just once. This sequence joins TRBV6-1 and TRBJ2-7; tentative D call: TRBD1 (6 bases). Trimming took off 1 base at V and 3 bases at J, with 13 bases between the two ends. The germline V gene has CDR1 MNHNS and CDR2 SASEGT. This CDR3 has 15 amino acids. The CDR3 here is CASSEGLGHLYEQYF. CDR3 DNA sequence: TGTGCCAGCAGTGAAGGTCTGGGACACCTCTACGAGCAGTACTTC.

V and J are TRBV15 and TRBJ2-7, with 10 bases lining up with TRBD1. In germline, CDR1 is LNHNV, CDR2 YYDKDF (reference sequence). The CDR3 has 15 residues. The V and J ends lost 1 base and 6 bases, in that order; junction bases with no gene match: 6. This chain's CDR3 is CATSRVGTGVGEQYF. CDR3 nucleotides: TGTGCCACCAGCAGAGTCGGGACAGGGGTTGGCGAGCAGTACTTC.

This rearrangement joins TRBV7-3 to TRBJ2-3; 10 bases line up with TRBD2. V trimming: 5 bases; J trimming: 1 base; junction bases outside the gene matches: 3. This CDR3 comprises 15 residues. CDR1 SGHTA and CDR2 FQGTGA come from the germline V gene. CDR3 coding DNA: TGTGCCAGCAGCGCCGGGACTAGCGGCACAGATACGCAGTATTTT. It specifies CASSAGTSGTDTQYF.

As regards this clone: At the DNA level, this CDR3 is encoded by other sequences in the same sample as well. This rearrangement joins TRBV28 to TRBJ2-7; 8 nucleotides match TRBD2. This CDR3 has 12 amino acids. From germline, CDR1 is MDHEN and CDR2 SYDVKM. V shed 3 bases and J 6 bases; nucleotides not matched to a gene: 1. CDR3 loop: CASSLAGGEQYF. The CDR3 nucleotides read TGTGCCAGCAGTTTGGCGGGGGGCGAGCAGTACTTC.

This clone came up once. The rearrangement joins TRBV28 to TRBJ2-7; 8 nucleotides line up with TRBD1. CDR1 MDHEN and CDR2 SYDVKM come from the germline V gene. J lost 4 bases, V lost 4 bases, and 12 bases had no gene match. This CDR3 is built from 16 residues. The CDR3 spells CASSSGSAGGGYEQYF. The CDR3 nucleotides are TGTGCCAGCAGTTCGGGTTCGGCAGGGGGCGGGTACGAGCAGTACTTC.

Here the CDR3 DNA reads TGTGCCAGCAGCCCCGGGACAAGGCTAAGGACCCAGTACTTC. Its protein is CASSPGTRLRTQYF. The chain links TRBV14 to TRBJ2-5, with D possibly being TRBD1 (6 bases). The CDR3 runs 14 residues. Deletions cut 4 bases from V and 7 bases from J, with 16 bases between. CDR1 and CDR2 from the germline V gene are SGHDN and FVKESK.

The V and J genes are TRBV18 and TRBJ2-1; D might be TRBD2 (5 bases). The germline V gene has CDR1 KGHSH and CDR2 LQKENI. V was shortened by 5 bases and J by 8 bases, with 16 bases between the two germline ends. The CDR3 contains 14 residues. The CDR3 nucleotides are TGTGCCAGCTCAGTTGCCGCTAGCCTCTATGAGCAGTTCTTC. This translates into CASSVAASLYEQFF. Together with reference TRBV18 and TRBJ2-1, the CDR3 gives the full variable domain: NAGVMQNPRHLVRRRGQEARLRCSPMKGHSHVYWYRQLPEEGLKFMVYLQKENIIDESGMPKERFSAEFPKEGPSILRIQQVVRGDSAAYFCASSVAASLYEQFFGPGTRLTVL.